A selection of T cell receptor beta chains follows, all from one sample in a study of cytomegalovirus exposure and HLA in healthy donors. The protocol was immunoSEQ multiplex PCR, while the TCRdb copy is restricted to in-frame clones and leaves out a portion. The data show 150,000 or so clones, approximately 80% seen once. Sample: PBMCs. The receptor source for this set is a male donor in good health and CMV-seronegative. Both conserved end residues are part of each CDR3. The order of the fields is J gene, V gene, D gene, clone size, CDR3 DNA, CDR3 protein. A D gene is named only where the DNA matches it firmly. Clone size appears in some rows only: once, few, many, or a class for an expanded clone.

j_gene: TRBJ1-3
v_gene: TRBV9
d_gene: NA
abundance: NA
CDR3nt: TGTGCCAGCAGCAACACAGGTTCTGGAAACACCATATATTTT
CDR3aa: CASSNTGSGNTIYF

j_gene: TRBJ2-3
v_gene: TRBV9
d_gene: NA
abundance: NA
CDR3nt: TGTGCCAGCAGCGTAACTAGACAAGCCCCCACAGATACGCAGTATTTT
CDR3aa: CASSVTRQAPTDTQYF

j_gene: TRBJ1-2
v_gene: TRBV2
d_gene: NA
abundance: few
CDR3nt: TGTGCCAGCAGTGTAGATGGACTGTATGGCTACACCTTC
CDR3aa: CASSVDGLYGYTF

j_gene: TRBJ2-1
v_gene: TRBV14
d_gene: NA
abundance: NA
CDR3nt: TGTGCCAGCAGCTTCCGGGACATCTACAATGAGCAGTTCTTC
CDR3aa: CASSFRDIYNEQFF

j_gene: TRBJ1-2
v_gene: TRBV30
d_gene: NA
abundance: once
CDR3nt: TGTGCCTGGACGCGGCTCCTGCACGGGGGGTATGGCTACACCTTC
CDR3aa: CAWTRLLHGGYGYTF

j_gene: TRBJ2-1
v_gene: TRBV5-1
d_gene: NA
abundance: NA
CDR3nt: TGCGCCAGCAGCCTAGAGGAAGGTGAGCAGTTCTTC
CDR3aa: CASSLEEGEQFF

j_gene: TRBJ1-5
v_gene: TRBV7-8
d_gene: NA
abundance: NA
CDR3nt: TGTGCCAGCAGCTTGGGGGGGGCCTTCCCTTATAGCAATCAGCCCCAGCATTTT
CDR3aa: CASSLGGAFPYSNQPQHF

j_gene: TRBJ2-7
v_gene: TRBV29-1
d_gene: TRBD1
abundance: few
CDR3nt: TGCAGCGTTGTGAGGGGGCTCTTCAACGAGCAGTACTTC
CDR3aa: CSVVRGLFNEQYF

j_gene: TRBJ1-2
v_gene: TRBV28
d_gene: NA
abundance: NA
CDR3nt: TGTGCCAGCAGTCCCCTCCCAGGGAACTATGGCTACACCTTC
CDR3aa: CASSPLPGNYGYTF

j_gene: TRBJ2-1
v_gene: TRBV5-1
d_gene: NA
abundance: NA
CDR3nt: TGCGCCAGCAGCTTGGGACAGTACAATGAGCAGTTCTTC
CDR3aa: CASSLGQYNEQFF

j_gene: TRBJ1-1
v_gene: TRBV4-2
d_gene: TRBD1
abundance: NA
CDR3nt: TGTGCCATCAAAACCGGGACAGGAAACACTGAAGCTTTCTTT
CDR3aa: CAIKTGTGNTEAFF